The T cell receptor beta chain under discussion was sequenced for a study of graft-versus-host responses after intestinal transplantation. Study results and limitations: Individuals carrying graft-donor T cell macrochimerism showed high graft-versus-host to host-versus-graft clonal ratios in allografts.

With respect to this clone: As yet, its antigen is unknown. A read error may account for a junction end that differs from germline.

Clones were sequenced by immunoSEQ multiplex PCR, and TCRdb holds only the in-frame ones, with some missing. The top ten clones hold under 9.5% of a sample with some 70,000 clones, around nine tenths of them seen once. This sequence was found in a human donor who was the organ donor for an intestinal transplant. The sequenced sample was unstimulated CD8+ T cells sorted from spleen or lymph node cells, obtained before transplant.

DNA for the CDR3: TGTGCCAGCAGCTTCGGGCACCCGTGTATGCACTTC. Encoded protein: CASSFGHPCMHF. The chain couples TRBV7-9 to TRBJ2-7; D remains ambiguous. Germline V gene sequence: CDR1 SEHNR, CDR2 FQNEAQ (reference sequence). CDR3 length equals 12 residues.